This T cell receptor beta chain appears in the sequencing data of a study of blood T cells in healthy people across ages. This clonotype was counted once. Its target is not known. The use of a sample-barcoded 5' primer and a J-beta primer mix characterized a second PCR of about 7 to 12 cycles. Every molecule of cDNA carried a tag from a template-switch adaptor with 12 random nucleotides. CDR3-containing paired-end reads numbering at least 2.5 million came from each sample. MiXCR, run by TCRdb on the 5' RACE reads, gives a single entry per CDR3 protein. The sample has some 1.6 million distinct CDR3 sequences, 30% to 35% seen once. Every donor contributed roughly 10 milliliters of peripheral blood by blood draw. V lost 8 bases, J lost 4 bases, and 22 bases lay in between. The germline V gene encodes CDR1 SGDLS and CDR2 YYNGEE. The CDR3 covers 16 residues. Study findings and constraints: Researchers deemed the diversity estimates from one million T cells underestimates.

The rearrangement uses TRBV9 and TRBJ2-1; TRBD2 is a possible D gene (5 bases). The sample consisted of blood. The source of this sequence is a woman in her twenties or thirties in good health. The CDR3 loop is CASSSPGTTPYNEQFF. The CDR3 DNA reads as TGTGCCAGTTCTAGCCCTGGCACCACCCCTTACAATGAGCAGTTCTTC.